The clone carrying this TCR beta chain was observed a single time. The data are from a study of blood T cell repertoires in COVID-19. CDR1 and CDR2 from the germline V gene are MDHEN and SYDVKM. This CDR3 has 15 amino acids. Trimming pared 0 bases from V and 3 bases from J, leaving 11 bases between. TCRdb's copy holds only in-frame clones and misses some; the assay was immunoSEQ multiplex PCR. The table lists about 130,000 clones, approximately 83% of them singletons, with 10% to 15% in the top ten. The receptor comes from a man aged 60 to 75 with acute or convalescent COVID-19. The gene calls are TRBV28 and TRBJ2-5, with D possibly TRBD2 on 5 matching bases. The material sequenced was peripheral blood. The CDR3 sequence: CASSLWGAGKETQYF. In DNA form, the CDR3 reads TGTGCCAGCAGTTTATGGGGCGCGGGTAAAGAGACCCAGTACTTC.